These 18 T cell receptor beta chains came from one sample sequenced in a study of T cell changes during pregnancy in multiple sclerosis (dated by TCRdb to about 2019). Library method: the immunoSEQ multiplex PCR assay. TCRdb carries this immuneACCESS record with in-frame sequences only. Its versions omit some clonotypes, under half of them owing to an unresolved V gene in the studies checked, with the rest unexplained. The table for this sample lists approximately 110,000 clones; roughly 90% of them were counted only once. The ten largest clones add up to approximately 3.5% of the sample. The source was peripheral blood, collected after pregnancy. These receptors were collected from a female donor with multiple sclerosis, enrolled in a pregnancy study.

CDR3 loop: CASSLGGSPGPGNTIYF. In DNA, the CDR3 is TGTGCCAGCAGCTTAGGCGGGTCTCCGGGTCCTGGAAACACCATATATTTT. The J gene is TRBJ1-3, the V gene TRBV13, with D hard to call. Looked up from germline, CDR1 is PRHDT and CDR2 is FYEKMQ (reference sequence). The CDR3 is 17 residues long. V was cut by 0 bases and J by 2 bases, with 14 bases left in between.

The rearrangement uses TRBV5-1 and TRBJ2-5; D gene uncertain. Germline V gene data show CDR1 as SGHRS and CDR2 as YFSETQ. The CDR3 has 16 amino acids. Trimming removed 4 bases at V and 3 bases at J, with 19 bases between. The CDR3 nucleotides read TGCGCCAGCAGCCCAATAAGACATTCTTCAAAAGAGACCCAGTACTTC. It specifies CASSPIRHSSKETQYF.

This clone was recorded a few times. As DNA, the CDR3 is TGTGCCAGCAGCTTCTACACTAGCGGGCGGTCCTACGAGCAGTACTTC. Protein sequence: CASSFYTSGRSYEQYF. V and J are TRBV5-6 and TRBJ2-7; 9 bases fit TRBD2. The germline CDR1 and CDR2 sequences are SGHDT and YYEEEE. V trimming: 2 bases; J trimming: 1 base; junction bases outside the gene matches: 7. CDR3 length: 16 residues.

The CDR3 spells CASSSGLAGGSTDTQYF. Here the CDR3 DNA reads TGCGCCAGCAGCTCGGGACTAGCGGGGGGTAGCACAGATACGCAGTATTTT. J is TRBJ2-3 and V is TRBV5-1, with 15 bases that match TRBD2. Germline lookup yields CDR1 SGHRS and CDR2 YFSETQ. J lost 0 bases, V lost 3 bases, and 2 bases had no gene match. This CDR3 contains 17 residues.

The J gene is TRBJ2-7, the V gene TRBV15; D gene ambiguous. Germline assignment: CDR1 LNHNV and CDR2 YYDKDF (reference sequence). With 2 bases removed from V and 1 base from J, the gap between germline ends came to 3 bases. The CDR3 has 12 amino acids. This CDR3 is CATSRPSYEQYF. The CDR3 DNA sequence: TGTGCCACCAGCAGACCATCCTACGAGCAGTACTTC.

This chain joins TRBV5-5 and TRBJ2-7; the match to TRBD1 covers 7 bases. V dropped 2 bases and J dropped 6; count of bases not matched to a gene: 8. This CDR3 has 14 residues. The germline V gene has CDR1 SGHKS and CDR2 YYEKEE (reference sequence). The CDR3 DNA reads TGTGCCAGCAGCTTATTCGGGACAGCCTTCGAGCAGTACTTC. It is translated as CASSLFGTAFEQYF.

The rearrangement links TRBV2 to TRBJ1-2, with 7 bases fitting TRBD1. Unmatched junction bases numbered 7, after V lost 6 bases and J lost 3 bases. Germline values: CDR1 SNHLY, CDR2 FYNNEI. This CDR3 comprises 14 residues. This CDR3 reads CASRAQGDDYGYTF. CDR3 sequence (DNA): TGTGCCAGCAGGGCGCAGGGGGACGACTATGGCTACACCTTC.

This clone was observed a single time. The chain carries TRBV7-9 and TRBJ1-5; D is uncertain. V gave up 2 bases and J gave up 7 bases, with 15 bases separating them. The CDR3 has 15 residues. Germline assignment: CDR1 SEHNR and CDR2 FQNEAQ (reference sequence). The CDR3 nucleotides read TGTGCCAGCAGCTTACAGGAAAAACCGGGACAGCCCCAGCATTTT. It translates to CASSLQEKPGQPQHF.

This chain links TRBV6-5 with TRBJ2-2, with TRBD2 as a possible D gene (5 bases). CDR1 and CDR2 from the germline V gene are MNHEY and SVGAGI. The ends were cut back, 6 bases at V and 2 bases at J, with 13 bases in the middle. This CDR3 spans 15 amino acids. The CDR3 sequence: CASRGSGRNTGELFF. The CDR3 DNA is TGTGCCAGCAGGGGGTCGGGGAGAAACACCGGGGAGCTGTTTTTT.

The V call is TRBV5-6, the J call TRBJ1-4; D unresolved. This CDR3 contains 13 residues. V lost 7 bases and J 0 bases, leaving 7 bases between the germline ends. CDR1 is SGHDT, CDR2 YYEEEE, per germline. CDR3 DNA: TGTGCCAGCCGGACTACAACTAATGAAAAACTGTTTTTT. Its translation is CASRTTTNEKLFF.

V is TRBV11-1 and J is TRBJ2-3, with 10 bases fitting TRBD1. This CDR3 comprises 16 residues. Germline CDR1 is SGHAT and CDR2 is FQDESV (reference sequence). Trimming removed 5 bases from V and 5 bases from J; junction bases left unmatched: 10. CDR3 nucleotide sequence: TGTGCCAGCAGCCTCAGACAGGGGGCTCCGAGAGATACGCAGTATTTT. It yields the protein CASSLRQGAPRDTQYF.

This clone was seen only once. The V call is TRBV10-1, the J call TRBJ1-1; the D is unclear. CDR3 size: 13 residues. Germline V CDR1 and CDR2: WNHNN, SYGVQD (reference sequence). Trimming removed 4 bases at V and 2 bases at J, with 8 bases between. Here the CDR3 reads CASSAQINTEAFF. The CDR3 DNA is TGCGCCAGCAGTGCACAGATTAACACTGAAGCTTTCTTT.

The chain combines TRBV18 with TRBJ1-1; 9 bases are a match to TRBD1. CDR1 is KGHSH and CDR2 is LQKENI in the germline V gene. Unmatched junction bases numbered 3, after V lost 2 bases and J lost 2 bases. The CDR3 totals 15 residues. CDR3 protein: CASSPGQGINTEAFF. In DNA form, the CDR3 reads TGTGCCAGCTCACCAGGACAGGGGATAAACACTGAAGCTTTCTTT.

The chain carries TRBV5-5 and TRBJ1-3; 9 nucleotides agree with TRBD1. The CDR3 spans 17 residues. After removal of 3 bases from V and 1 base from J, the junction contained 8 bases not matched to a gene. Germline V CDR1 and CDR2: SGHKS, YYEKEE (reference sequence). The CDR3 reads CASSSNRGQFSGNTIYF. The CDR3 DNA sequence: TGTGCCAGCAGCTCAAACAGGGGGCAGTTTTCTGGAAACACCATATATTTT.

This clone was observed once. The DNA for the CDR3 is TGTGCCAGCAGGCTTTCTAGCGGGGAGCTGTTTTTT. Amino acids: CASRLSSGELFF. The V gene is TRBV6-5, the J gene TRBJ2-2, with D uncertain. V lost 6 bases to trimming and J lost 7 bases, with 9 bases between them. The CDR3 length is 12 residues. Germline CDR1 MNHEY, CDR2 SVGAGI.

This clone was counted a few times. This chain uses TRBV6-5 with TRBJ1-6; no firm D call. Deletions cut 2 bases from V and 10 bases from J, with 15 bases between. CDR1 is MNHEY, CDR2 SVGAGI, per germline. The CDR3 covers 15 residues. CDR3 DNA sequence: TGTGCCAGCAGTTACGATAGCATGGGTGGCTCACCCCTCCACTTT. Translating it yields CASSYDSMGGSPLHF.

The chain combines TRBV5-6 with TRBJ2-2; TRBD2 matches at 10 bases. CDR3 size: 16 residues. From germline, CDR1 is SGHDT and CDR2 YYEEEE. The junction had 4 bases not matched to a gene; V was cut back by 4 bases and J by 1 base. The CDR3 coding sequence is TGTGCCAGCAGCGTTTCTAGCGGGGGGAACACCGGGGAGCTGTTTTTT. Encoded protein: CASSVSSGGNTGELFF.

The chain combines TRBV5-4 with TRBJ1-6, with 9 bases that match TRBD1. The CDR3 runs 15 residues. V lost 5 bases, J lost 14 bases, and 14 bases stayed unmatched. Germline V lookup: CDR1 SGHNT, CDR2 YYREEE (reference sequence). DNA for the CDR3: TGTGCCAGCAGTCCGGACAGGGGCCGTGTGGAGGCCCTCCACTTT. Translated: CASSPDRGRVEALHF. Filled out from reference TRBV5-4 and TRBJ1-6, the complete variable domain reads ETGVTQSPTHLIKTRGQQVTLRCSSQSGHNTVSWYQQALGQGPQFIFQYYREEENGRGNFPPRFSGLQFPNYSSELNVNALELDDSALYLCASSPDRGRVEALHFGNGTRLTVT.